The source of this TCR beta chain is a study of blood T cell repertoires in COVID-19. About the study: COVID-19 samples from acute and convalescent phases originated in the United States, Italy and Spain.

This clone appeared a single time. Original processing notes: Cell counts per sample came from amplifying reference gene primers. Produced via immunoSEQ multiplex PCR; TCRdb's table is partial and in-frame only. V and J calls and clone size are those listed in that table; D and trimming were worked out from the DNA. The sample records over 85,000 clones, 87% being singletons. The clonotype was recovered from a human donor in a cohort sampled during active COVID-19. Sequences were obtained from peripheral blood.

The CDR3 sequence: CASSSGTGSGNTIYF. CDR3 in DNA: TGTGCCAGCAGCTCCGGGACAGGCTCTGGAAACACCATATATTTT. The chain couples TRBV5-4 to TRBJ1-3, with TRBD1 matching 8 bases. Trimming at V came to 3 bases and at J to 0 bases, leaving 2 bases not matched to a gene. Per germline, CDR1 SGHNT and CDR2 YYREEE (reference sequence). The CDR3 totals 15 residues.